This T cell receptor (beta chain) is drawn from a study of identical twins. TCRdb analysed the 5' RACE reads with MiXCR anew, one entry per CDR3 protein. The top ten clones hold roughly 2% of a sample with 690,000 or so distinct CDR3 sequences, roughly 6.2% of them seen once. The table lists this clonotype with many counts. The TCR was taken from a young man in good health. The sample comprised naive T cells sorted from blood.

As DNA, the CDR3 is TGTGCCAGCAGTCTAGCCAGGGGGGACCAGTACTTC. Protein sequence: CASSLARGDQYF. The chain carries TRBV28 and TRBJ2-5, with a tentative D call TRBD1 (7 bases). This CDR3 has 12 residues. Germline V CDR1 and CDR2: MDHEN, SYDVKM. V was clipped by 5 bases and J by 10 bases, with 14 bases between them. The whole variable domain, remainder taken from reference TRBV28 and TRBJ2-5, is DVKVTQSSRYLVKRTGEKVFLECVQDMDHENMFWYRQDPGLGLRLIYFSYDVKMKEKGDIPEGYSVSREKKERFSLILESASTNQTSMYLCASSLARGDQYFGPGTRLLVL.